This entry lists 27 T cell receptor beta chains sequenced from one sample in a study of blood T cell repertoires in COVID-19. Data came from immunoSEQ multiplex PCR; TCRdb stores just in-frame clones and leaves some out. This sample yields some 74,000 clones, of which 65% to 85% are seen a single time; about 4.8% belongs to the top ten. The sequenced sample was peripheral blood. The receptors derive from an elderly woman with active or convalescent COVID-19.

The rearrangement joins TRBV24-1 to TRBJ2-3; 11 nucleotides agree with TRBD2. The germline CDR1 and CDR2 sequences are KGHDR and SFDVKD. This CDR3 region has 17 residues. J gave up 2 bases and V 5 bases, and 8 bases lay outside the gene matches. The CDR3 spells CATSAVASGGYTDTQYF. CDR3 bases: TGTGCCACCAGTGCTGTGGCTAGCGGGGGGTACACAGATACGCAGTATTTT.

This clone was counted between two and nine times. This CDR3 reads CASSAGTSWREQYF. The CDR3 DNA sequence: TGTGCCAGCAGCGCTGGGACTAGTTGGCGGGAGCAGTACTTC. The chain has TRBV11-2 and TRBJ2-7, with 8 bases aligning to TRBD2. With V trimmed by 5 bases and J by 7 bases, 10 bases remained unmatched. This CDR3 has 14 residues. Germline assignment: CDR1 SGHAT and CDR2 FQNNGV.

Turning to this clone: The germline gene is not matched at one end of the junction; a read error may be the cause. The chain carries TRBV7-2 and TRBJ2-1, with 11 positions matching TRBD2. The CDR3 is made up of 17 amino acids. Germline V gene sequence: CDR1 SGHTA, CDR2 FQGNSA. CDR3 region: CASTLAGGLLTYNEQFF. Written as DNA, the CDR3 is TGTGCCAGCACCTTAGCGGGAGGGTTGCTAACCTACAATGAGCAGTTCTTC.

J is TRBJ2-7 and V is TRBV6-1; 7 bases are a match to TRBD1. The V gene end was trimmed by 2 bases and the J gene end by 4 bases; junction bases not matched to a gene: 8. This CDR3 region has 15 residues. Germline V gives CDR1 MNHNS, CDR2 SASEGT. As DNA, the CDR3 is TGTGCCAGCAGTGAACAGCCAGGGGGACAGTACGAGCAGTACTTC. Protein product: CASSEQPGGQYEQYF.

The V and J genes are TRBV30 and TRBJ2-3, with unresolved D. Trimming took off 8 bases at V and 2 bases at J, with 11 bases between the two ends. Germline V CDR1 and CDR2: GTSNPN, SVGIG (reference sequence). The CDR3 contains 12 residues. DNA for the CDR3: TGTGCCGGCGGTCGTCTCACAGATACGCAGTATTTT. Protein sequence: CAGGRLTDTQYF.

This clone has more than one count but fewer than ten. The J gene is TRBJ2-7, the V gene TRBV28, with TRBD2 as a possible D gene (6 bases). Germline V gene data show CDR1 as MDHEN and CDR2 as SYDVKM. The length of the CDR3 is 16 residues. V was clipped by 3 bases and J by 2 bases, with 17 bases between them. CDR3 sequence: CASSFTLRDLTYEQYF. The CDR3 nucleotides read TGTGCCAGCAGTTTTACCCTCCGGGACTTAACCTACGAGCAGTACTTC.

This chain uses TRBV10-3 with TRBJ2-1, with D maybe TRBD1 (6 bases). The CDR3 runs 15 residues. Trimming removed 2 bases at V and 2 bases at J, with 10 bases between. Germline values: CDR1 ENHRY, CDR2 SYGVKD. The CDR3 region has the DNA TGTGCCATCAGTGAGAGGACAGATACCTACAATGAGCAGTTCTTC. Protein sequence: CAISERTDTYNEQFF.

The chain carries TRBV2 and TRBJ1-6; 7 bases fit TRBD1. CDR3 length equals 13 residues. The germline V gene has CDR1 SNHLY and CDR2 FYNNEI. The CDR3, as DNA: TGTGCATCCAGGAGGGGGCTTTATTCACCCCTCCACTTT. This encodes CASRRGLYSPLHF.

This chain links TRBV28 with TRBJ2-7, with 8 bases aligning to TRBD2. From germline, CDR1 is MDHEN and CDR2 SYDVKM. This CDR3 region has 17 residues. V lost 6 bases, J lost 3 bases, and 16 bases stayed unmatched. The CDR3 here is CASSPPRRRGAHYEQYF. In nucleotides, the CDR3 is TGTGCCAGCAGCCCCCCCAGGCGGCGGGGGGCCCACTACGAGCAGTACTTC.

The chain carries TRBV5-6 and TRBJ2-7; TRBD1 matches 8 bases. Germline V gene sequence: CDR1 SGHDT, CDR2 YYEEEE. The CDR3 has 15 amino acids. After removal of 4 bases from V and 1 base from J, the junction contained 7 bases not matched to a gene. The CDR3 protein is CASSRGTGLSYEQYF. Written as DNA, the CDR3 is TGTGCCAGCAGCCGCGGGACAGGCCTTTCCTACGAGCAGTACTTC.

The chain uses TRBV5-8 and TRBJ2-3; D is uncertain. Germline assignment: CDR1 SGHTS and CDR2 YDEGEE. Trimming left V 1 base short and J 6 bases short, with 12 bases between. The CDR3 has 14 amino acids. The chain's CDR3 is CASSLPFRPDTQYF. The CDR3 coding sequence is TGTGCCAGCAGCTTGCCATTCAGGCCGGATACGCAGTATTTT.

The rearrangement links TRBV6-5 to TRBJ1-3; D is possibly TRBD1 (6 bases). Germline assignment: CDR1 MNHEY and CDR2 SVGAGI. V shed 6 bases and J shed 0 bases, with 12 bases lying between them. The CDR3 runs to 15 residues. As DNA, the CDR3 is TGTGCCAGCAGGGTGGACAGAAGCTCTGGAAACACCATATATTTT. Protein product: CASRVDRSSGNTIYF.

This chain links TRBV4-2 with TRBJ2-5, with D tentatively TRBD1 (6 bases). Trimming left V 4 bases short and J 3 bases short, with 12 bases between. Germline V gene data show CDR1 as LGHNA and CDR2 as YNFKEQ. The CDR3 totals 14 residues. The chain's CDR3 is CASSPRQAEETQYF. In DNA, the CDR3 is TGTGCCAGCAGCCCCAGACAGGCCGAAGAGACCCAGTACTTC.

The chain has TRBV27 and TRBJ2-4; the D gene is possibly TRBD1 (6 bases). This CDR3 comprises 14 residues. Germline V lookup: CDR1 MNHEY, CDR2 SMNVEV (reference sequence). V lost 5 bases, J lost 4 bases, and 12 bases lay in between. The CDR3 loop reads CASSPQGGKNIQYF. CDR3 DNA sequence: TGTGCCAGCAGTCCACAGGGCGGGAAAAACATTCAGTACTTC.

The chain links TRBV5-1 to TRBJ2-3; 9 bases are a match to TRBD1. Germline V CDR1 and CDR2: SGHRS, YFSETQ. The CDR3 length is 16 residues. V lost 4 bases, J lost 2 bases, and 8 bases stayed unmatched. The CDR3 DNA follows: TGCGCCAGCAGCGGAGGACAGGGGCCGAACACAGATACGCAGTATTTT. Protein sequence: CASSGGQGPNTDTQYF.

This chain uses TRBV6-4 with TRBJ1-1; 7 nucleotides align to TRBD1. The CDR3 runs to 15 residues. V shed 4 bases, J shed 2 bases, and the junction held 7 bases outside the gene matches. CDR1 and CDR2 from the germline V gene are MRHNA and SNTAGT. The CDR3 DNA reads as TGTGCCAGCAGTGCTTCGACAGGGAGCAACACTGAAGCTTTCTTT. Encoded protein: CASSASTGSNTEAFF.

V gene TRBV4-1 combines with J gene TRBJ2-1; maybe TRBD2 (5 bases). Deletions cut 0 bases from V and 7 bases from J, with 7 bases between. Germline V CDR1 and CDR2: MGHRA, YSYEKL. The CDR3 contains 13 residues. The CDR3 sequence: CASSQDLANEQFF. The CDR3 DNA reads TGCGCCAGCAGCCAAGATCTAGCTAATGAGCAGTTCTTC.

This clone was seen a single time. The CDR3 sequence is CASSPSSSTDTQYF. CDR3 DNA sequence: TGTGCCAGCTCACCAAGTAGCAGCACAGATACGCAGTATTTT. The chain links TRBV18 to TRBJ2-3; D is ambiguous. Per germline, CDR1 KGHSH and CDR2 LQKENI. With 2 bases removed from V and 0 bases from J, the gap between germline ends came to 6 bases. The CDR3 has 14 amino acids.

The chain combines TRBV11-1 with TRBJ2-2; D is unresolved. Trimming cost V 2 bases and J 6 bases, with 4 bases left between them. Germline assignment: CDR1 SGHAT and CDR2 FQDESV (reference sequence). The CDR3 is made up of 12 amino acids. The CDR3 is CASSLTAGELFF. In DNA, the CDR3 is TGTGCCAGCAGCTTAACTGCCGGGGAGCTGTTTTTT.

This clone was seen once. The rearrangement joins TRBV6-2 or TRBV6-3 to TRBJ2-3; D remains ambiguous. V was trimmed by 4 bases and J by 5 bases, leaving 13 bases between them. The CDR3 is 14 residues long. The germline CDR1 and CDR2 sequences are MNHEY and SVGEGT. In nucleotides, the CDR3 is TGTGCCAGCAGTTCAAACCTGCCGAGAGATACGCAGTATTTT. Translating gives CASSSNLPRDTQYF.

The rearrangement joins TRBV11-2 to TRBJ1-2, with 7 nucleotides matching TRBD1. V lost 5 bases and J lost 5; bases outside the gene matches: 8. Germline assignment: CDR1 SGHAT and CDR2 FQNNGV. CDR3 length: 14 residues. The CDR3 nucleotides are TGTGCCAGCAGCCCGACCGGGACAGTTTATGGCTACACCTTC. Protein product: CASSPTGTVYGYTF.

This clone has a handful of counts. The gene calls are TRBV5-4 and TRBJ2-4, with D unresolved. The CDR3 consists of 11 residues. Germline V gene lookup returns CDR1 SGHNT and CDR2 YYREEE (reference sequence). The V end was cut by 5 bases, the J end by 5 bases, with 5 bases between. This chain's CDR3 is CASSEQNIQYF. The DNA for the CDR3 is TGTGCCAGCAGTGAGCAAAACATTCAGTACTTC.

V usage is TRBV6-2 or TRBV6-3 and J usage is TRBJ1-2, with D unresolved. The CDR3 spans 15 residues. Per germline, CDR1 MNHEY and CDR2 SVGEGT. Trimming pared 2 bases from V and 0 bases from J, leaving 10 bases between. The CDR3 sequence is CASSYIQISNYGYTF. The CDR3 DNA reads as TGTGCCAGCAGTTACATACAAATCTCTAACTATGGCTACACCTTC.

This clone has only one observation. This rearrangement joins TRBV5-1 to TRBJ1-1; maybe TRBD1 (5 bases). Germline V gene lookup returns CDR1 SGHRS and CDR2 YFSETQ. V lost 0 bases and J 0 bases, leaving 18 bases between the germline ends. The CDR3 is 18 residues long. CDR3 DNA sequence: TGCGCCAGCAGCTTGGGCAGGGATCGCCTCCCTATGAACACTGAAGCTTTCTTT. The encoded protein is CASSLGRDRLPMNTEAFF.

CDR3: CASSLLRDRGSEQYF. The DNA of the CDR3 is TGTGCCAGCAGCTTACTCCGGGACAGGGGGTCCGAGCAGTACTTC. The chain couples TRBV7-2 to TRBJ2-7; 11 nucleotides line up with TRBD1. The germline gives CDR1 SGHTA, CDR2 FQGNSA. The length of the CDR3 is 15 residues. Trimming took 2 bases from V and 6 from J; bases not matched to a gene: 6.

The chain combines TRBV7-2 with TRBJ2-5, with D possibly matching TRBD2 (7 bases). Trimming removed 6 bases from V and 5 bases from J, with 10 bases in between. From germline, CDR1 is SGHTA and CDR2 FQGNSA. The CDR3 contains 12 residues. CDR3 coding DNA: TGTGCCAGCAGAGGGGGGGGCGAGACCCAGTACTTC. Protein product: CASRGGGETQYF.

The chain joins TRBV2 to TRBJ2-2; possible D gene TRBD1, 5 bases. The CDR3 length is 14 residues. V lost 8 bases to trimming and J lost 4 bases, with 14 bases between them. Per germline, CDR1 SNHLY and CDR2 FYNNEI. The CDR3 sequence: CASAQGGATGELFF. The CDR3 coding sequence is TGTGCCAGCGCTCAGGGTGGGGCCACCGGGGAGCTGTTTTTT.